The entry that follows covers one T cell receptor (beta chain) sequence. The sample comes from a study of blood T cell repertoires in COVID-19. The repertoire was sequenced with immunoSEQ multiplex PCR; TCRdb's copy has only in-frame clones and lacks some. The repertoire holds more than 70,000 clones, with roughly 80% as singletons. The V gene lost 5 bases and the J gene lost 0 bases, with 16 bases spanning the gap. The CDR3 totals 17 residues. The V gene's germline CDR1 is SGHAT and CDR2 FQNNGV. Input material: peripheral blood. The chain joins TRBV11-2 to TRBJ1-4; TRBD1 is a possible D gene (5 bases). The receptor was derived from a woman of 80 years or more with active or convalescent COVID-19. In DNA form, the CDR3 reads TGTGCCAGCAGCCCCGGACATCTCCCTGCAACTAATGAAAAACTGTTTTTT. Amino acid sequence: CASSPGHLPATNEKLFF.